The 3 T cell receptor beta chains in this list originate from one sample, sequenced in a study of T cells in Graves' hyperthyroidism and ophthalmopathy. The source material, RNA transcripts, was used to amplify TCR beta CDR3 regions. Researchers ran a first-round RT-PCR on the TCR CDR3 using the HTBI primer set. Each CDR3 protein is one row after TCRdb ran MiXCR on the multiplex PCR reads. The sample has roughly 110,000 distinct CDR3 sequences, about 17% seen once. Sequencing was carried out using blood. Receptors originate from a woman aged 45-60 years with Graves' hyperthyroidism.

This chain uses TRBV20-1 with TRBJ2-7, with 12 bases lining up with TRBD2. CDR3 length equals 13 residues. The junction had 7 bases not matched to a gene; V was cut back by 6 bases and J by 7 bases. CDR1 is DFQATT, CDR2 SNEGSKA, per germline (reference sequence). CDR3 nucleotide sequence: TGCAGTGCCCCCAGACTAGCGGGAGATGAGCAGTACTTC. Translation: CSAPRLAGDEQYF.

This clonotype was observed many times. The chain is built from TRBV6-1 and TRBJ1-1, with D possibly TRBD1 on 6 matching bases. V dropped 6 bases and J dropped 1 base, with 15 bases sitting between them. Germline V gene lookup returns CDR1 MNHNS and CDR2 SASEGT. This CDR3 region has 15 residues. CDR3 sequence reads: CASRHNRAKNTEAFF. In nucleotides, the CDR3 is TGTGCCAGCAGACACAACAGGGCGAAGAACACTGAAGCTTTCTTT.

The gene calls are TRBV20-1 and TRBJ2-2; tentative D call: TRBD2 (5 bases). This CDR3 contains 15 residues. Germline V CDR1 and CDR2: DFQATT, SNEGSKA (reference sequence). Trimming stripped 4 bases from V and 3 bases from J, with 15 bases between. CDR3 region: CSATPGPADTGELFF. The CDR3 nucleotides read TGCAGTGCTACCCCCGGGCCAGCGGACACCGGGGAGCTGTTTTTT.